Each of the 23 T cell receptor beta chains below was sequenced from the same sample in a study of CD4+ T cells in melanoma. Measured with immunoSEQ multiplex PCR; TCRdb has only the in-frame clones, and not every one. The repertoire holds a few thousand clones, with about 61% as singletons. Sample: cells from a culture (not recorded whether cultured in vitro). The receptors stem from a human donor with melanoma.

The chain recombines TRBV7-2 with TRBJ2-2; TRBD1 matches 8 bases. The V gene end was trimmed by 3 bases and the J gene end by 5 bases; junction bases not matched to a gene: 8. Germline V gives CDR1 SGHTA, CDR2 FQGNSA. The CDR3 runs 16 residues. This chain's CDR3 is CASSFRQGRRTGELFF. CDR3 nucleotide sequence: TGTGCCAGCAGCTTCCGACAGGGGCGCAGGACCGGGGAGCTGTTTTTT.

The V gene is TRBV10-3, the J gene TRBJ2-7; 10 positions agree with TRBD1. Trimming at V came to 4 bases and at J to 4 bases, leaving 7 bases not matched to a gene. Germline CDR1 ENHRY, CDR2 SYGVKD. The CDR3 length is 15 residues. CDR3 in amino acids: CAISATTGGPYEQYF. The CDR3 DNA follows: TGTGCCATCAGTGCGACGACAGGGGGCCCGTACGAGCAGTACTTC.

V and J are TRBV6-1 and TRBJ1-3; D might be TRBD1 (6 bases). In germline, CDR1 is MNHNS, CDR2 SASEGT. V shed 3 bases and J shed 3 bases, with 15 bases lying between them. This CDR3 region has 16 residues. CDR3 coding DNA: TGTGCCAGCAGTGAGCCGGGACAACAGGGTGGAAACACCATATATTTT. Protein product: CASSEPGQQGGNTIYF.

This sequence joins TRBV27 and TRBJ2-7; 9 bases are shared with TRBD1. The CDR3 totals 16 residues. The trim removed 8 bases at V and 0 bases at J, leaving 11 bases unmatched. Looked up from germline, CDR1 is MNHEY and CDR2 is SMNVEV (reference sequence). CDR3 nucleotide sequence: TGTGCCAGCGCCACGGGGGGACAGGGACGCTCCTACGAGCAGTACTTC. Amino acid sequence: CASATGGQGRSYEQYF.

CDR3 DNA sequence: TGTGCCAGTAGTTGGGGGTGGACTGAAGCTTTCTTT. As protein: CASSWGWTEAFF. The V and J genes are TRBV19 and TRBJ1-1; D possibly corresponds to TRBD1 (5 bases). This CDR3 comprises 12 residues. Trimming cost V 5 bases and J 5 bases, with 9 bases left between them. Per the germline V gene, CDR1 is LNHDA and CDR2 is SQIVND (reference sequence).

This clone was seen a few times. The chain uses TRBV30 and TRBJ2-2, with no clear D. From germline, CDR1 is GTSNPN and CDR2 SVGIG (reference sequence). This CDR3 region has 13 residues. V dropped 3 bases and J dropped 5 bases, with 10 bases sitting between them. CDR3 residues: CAWSLMGTGELFF. CDR3 nucleotide sequence: TGTGCCTGGAGCCTTATGGGGACCGGGGAGCTGTTTTTT.

This chain uses TRBV10-3 with TRBJ2-1; TRBD1 matches at 9 bases. CDR1 and CDR2 (germline): ENHRY, SYGVKD. With 5 bases clipped from V and 9 bases from J, the junction kept 5 bases outside the gene matches. The CDR3 loop spans 13 amino acids. The CDR3 sequence: CAISRDRAPEQFF. The DNA of the CDR3 is TGTGCCATCAGTCGGGACAGGGCCCCTGAGCAGTTCTTC.

The chain links TRBV13 to TRBJ2-7; D is undetermined. CDR1 PRHDT and CDR2 FYEKMQ come from the germline V gene (reference sequence). The CDR3 has 12 residues. V was shortened by 4 bases and J by 4 bases, with 8 bases between the two germline ends. The CDR3 loop is CASSSITYEQYF. The CDR3 DNA is TGTGCCAGCAGCTCGATCACATACGAGCAGTACTTC.

The J gene is TRBJ1-1, the V gene TRBV19; 7 bases align to TRBD1. CDR3 length equals 15 residues. The germline V gene has CDR1 LNHDA and CDR2 SQIVND (reference sequence). Trimming cost V 0 bases and J 4 bases; bases outside gene matches: 5. Here the CDR3 reads CASSIDDRDSTEAFF. The CDR3 nucleotides are TGTGCCAGTAGTATAGATGACAGGGATTCCACTGAAGCTTTCTTT.

By share, this clone counts as medium-sized. Other DNA sequences in this specimen translate into the identical CDR3. The chain combines TRBV19 with TRBJ1-5, with D possibly matching TRBD1 (6 bases). The CDR3 consists of 17 residues. In germline, CDR1 is LNHDA, CDR2 SQIVND (reference sequence). V was shortened by 2 bases and J by 0 bases, with 14 bases between the two germline ends. The CDR3 here is CASSILEGGYSNQPQHF. CDR3 bases: TGTGCCAGTAGTATATTGGAAGGGGGATATAGCAATCAGCCCCAGCATTTT.

This clone showed up just a few times. This sequence joins TRBV5-4 and TRBJ1-2; possible D gene TRBD1, 5 bases. The CDR3 is 16 residues long. Trimming took off 4 bases at V and 2 bases at J, with 18 bases between the two ends. The germline gives CDR1 SGHNT, CDR2 YYREEE (reference sequence). CDR3 DNA: TGTGCCAGCAGCCGGGCAGGGTTTTCCGCCAACTATGGCTACACCTTC. It specifies CASSRAGFSANYGYTF.

By proportion, this clone is medium-sized. V and J are TRBV6-2 or TRBV6-3 and TRBJ1-2, with D tentatively TRBD1 (6 bases). V lost 2 bases and J 2 bases, leaving 12 bases between the germline ends. CDR1 and CDR2 from the germline V gene are MNHEY and SVGEGT. The CDR3 is 15 residues long. The CDR3 nucleotides are TGTGCCAGCAGTTACCTTACAGGGACCAACTATGGCTACACCTTC. It is translated as CASSYLTGTNYGYTF.

This clone is termed medium-sized. The chain has TRBV4-2 and TRBJ1-1; possibly TRBD1 for D (5 bases). Trimming removed 0 bases from V and 11 bases from J, with 16 bases in between. This CDR3 contains 14 residues. The germline V gene has CDR1 LGHNA and CDR2 YNFKEQ. CDR3 sequence (DNA): TGTGCCAGCAGCCAAGATCCGGGGCTCAACGTCGCTTTCTTT. Its translation is CASSQDPGLNVAFF.

This clone occurred a few times. J is TRBJ1-1 and V is TRBV27; tentative D call: TRBD1 (5 bases). This CDR3 has 12 residues. The germline V and J ends were trimmed by 3 bases and 6 bases, with 8 bases remaining between them. CDR1 is MNHEY, CDR2 SMNVEV, per germline (reference sequence). For the CDR3, the DNA is TGTGCCAGCAGTTTTGGGGGGGCTGAAGCTTTCTTT. This translates into CASSFGGAEAFF.

This clone is deemed medium-sized. The rearrangement joins TRBV9 to TRBJ2-1; TRBD2 aligns across 7 bases. The CDR3 runs to 16 residues. Germline trimming cut 3 bases from V and 3 bases from J; bases unmatched to any gene: 9. Germline CDR1 reads SGDLS; CDR2 reads YYNGEE. This CDR3 is CASSAGEGRLYNEQFF. CDR3 in DNA: TGTGCCAGCAGCGCCGGGGAGGGGCGTCTCTACAATGAGCAGTTCTTC.

The chain links TRBV7-9 to TRBJ2-1; 7 bases are a match to TRBD1. This CDR3 spans 14 amino acids. Germline V CDR1 and CDR2: SEHNR, FQNEAQ (reference sequence). Germline trimming cut 8 bases from V and 9 bases from J; bases unmatched to any gene: 13. The CDR3 DNA is TGTGCCAGCGGGACAGAGGTTTGGCCCGGTGAGCAGTTCTTC. Its translation: CASGTEVWPGEQFF.

J is TRBJ1-3 and V is TRBV5-5; weak D call: TRBD1 (5 bases). The germline V gene has CDR1 SGHKS and CDR2 YYEKEE (reference sequence). The CDR3 runs to 12 residues. Trimming removed 9 bases from V and 1 base from J, with 8 bases in between. DNA for the CDR3: TGTGCCACCCAGGGATCTGGAAACACCATATATTTT. Its protein is CATQGSGNTIYF.

This chain uses TRBV6-5 with TRBJ2-6; D unclear. CDR1 is MNHEY and CDR2 is SVGAGI in the germline V gene. The CDR3 is 16 residues long. V was trimmed by 2 bases and J by 0 bases, leaving 8 bases between them. The CDR3 region has the DNA TGTGCCAGCAGTTACGGAAGAGTCTCTGGGGCCAACGTCCTGACTTTC. Translating gives CASSYGRVSGANVLTF.

CDR3 amino acids: CASTDPRGLGTDTQYF. CDR3 bases: TGTGCCAGCACCGACCCCAGGGGCTTGGGGACAGATACGCAGTATTTT. This chain connects TRBV28 to TRBJ2-3, with D possibly TRBD1 on 6 matching bases. CDR3 size: 16 residues. Trimming removed 7 bases at V and 3 bases at J, with 20 bases between. Germline V gene data show CDR1 as MDHEN and CDR2 as SYDVKM.

The chain uses TRBV12-3 or TRBV12-4 and TRBJ2-1; D remains ambiguous. V was shortened by 8 bases and J by 7 bases, with 6 bases between the two germline ends. The CDR3 covers 10 residues. The CDR3 sequence: CASGDNEQFF. Written as DNA, the CDR3 is TGTGCCAGCGGTGATAATGAGCAGTTCTTC.

By sample share, this clone is medium-sized. The V gene is TRBV3-1 (or the pseudogene TRBV3-2), the J gene TRBJ2-1; 11 bases agree with TRBD2. Germline trimming cut 3 bases from V and 9 bases from J; bases unmatched to any gene: 7. The germline gives CDR1 LGHDT, CDR2 YNNKEL (reference sequence). CDR3 length equals 15 residues. CDR3 amino acids: CASSHTTSGVGEQFF. DNA for the CDR3: TGTGCCAGCAGCCACACGACTAGCGGGGTAGGTGAGCAGTTCTTC.

This chain links TRBV5-1 with TRBJ1-1, with 7 nucleotides matching TRBD1. V lost 0 bases, J lost 4 bases, and 6 bases stayed unmatched. The V gene's germline CDR1 is SGHRS and CDR2 YFSETQ. This CDR3 is built from 15 residues. CDR3 protein: CASSLVRTGRTEAFF. The CDR3 DNA follows: TGCGCCAGCAGCTTGGTGCGGACAGGCCGCACTGAAGCTTTCTTT.

By share of the sample, this clone is medium-sized. This chain joins TRBV7-9 and TRBJ1-1, with no clear D. This CDR3 region has 15 residues. Germline assignment: CDR1 SEHNR and CDR2 FQNEAQ (reference sequence). V was clipped by 2 bases and J by 0 bases, with 10 bases between them. CDR3 in amino acids: CASSLWEIMNTEAFF. The CDR3 coding sequence is TGTGCCAGCAGCTTATGGGAAATAATGAACACTGAAGCTTTCTTT.